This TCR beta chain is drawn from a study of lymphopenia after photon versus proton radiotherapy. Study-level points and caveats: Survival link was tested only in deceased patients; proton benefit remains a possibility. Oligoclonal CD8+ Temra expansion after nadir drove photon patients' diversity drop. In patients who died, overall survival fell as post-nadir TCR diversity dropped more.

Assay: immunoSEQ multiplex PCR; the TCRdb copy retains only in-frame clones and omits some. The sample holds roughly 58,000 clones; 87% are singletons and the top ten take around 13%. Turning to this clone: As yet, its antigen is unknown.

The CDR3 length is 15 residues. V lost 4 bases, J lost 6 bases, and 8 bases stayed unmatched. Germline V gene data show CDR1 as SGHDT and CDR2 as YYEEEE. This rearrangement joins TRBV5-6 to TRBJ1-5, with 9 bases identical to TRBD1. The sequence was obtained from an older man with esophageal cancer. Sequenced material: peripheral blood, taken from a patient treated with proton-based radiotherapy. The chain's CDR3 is CASSRTGGAGQPQHF. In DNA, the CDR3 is TGTGCCAGCAGCCGCACAGGGGGCGCGGGTCAGCCCCAGCATTTT.